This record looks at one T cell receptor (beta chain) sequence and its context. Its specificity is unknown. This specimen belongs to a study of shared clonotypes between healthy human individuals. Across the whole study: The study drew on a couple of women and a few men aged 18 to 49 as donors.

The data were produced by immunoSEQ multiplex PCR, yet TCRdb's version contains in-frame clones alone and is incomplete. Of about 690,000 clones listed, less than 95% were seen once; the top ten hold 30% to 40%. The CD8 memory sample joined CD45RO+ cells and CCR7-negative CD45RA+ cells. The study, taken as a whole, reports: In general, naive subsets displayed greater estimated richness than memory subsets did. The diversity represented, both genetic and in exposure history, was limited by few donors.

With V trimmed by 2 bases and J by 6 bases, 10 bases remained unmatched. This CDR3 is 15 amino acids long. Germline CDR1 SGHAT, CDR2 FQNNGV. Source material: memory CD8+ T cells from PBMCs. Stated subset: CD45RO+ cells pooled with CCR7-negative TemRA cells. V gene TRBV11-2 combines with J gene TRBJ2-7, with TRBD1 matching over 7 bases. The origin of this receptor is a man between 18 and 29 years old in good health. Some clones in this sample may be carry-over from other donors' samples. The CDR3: CASSLWDRERGEQYF. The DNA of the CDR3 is TGTGCCAGCAGCTTATGGGACAGAGAACGGGGCGAGCAGTACTTC.